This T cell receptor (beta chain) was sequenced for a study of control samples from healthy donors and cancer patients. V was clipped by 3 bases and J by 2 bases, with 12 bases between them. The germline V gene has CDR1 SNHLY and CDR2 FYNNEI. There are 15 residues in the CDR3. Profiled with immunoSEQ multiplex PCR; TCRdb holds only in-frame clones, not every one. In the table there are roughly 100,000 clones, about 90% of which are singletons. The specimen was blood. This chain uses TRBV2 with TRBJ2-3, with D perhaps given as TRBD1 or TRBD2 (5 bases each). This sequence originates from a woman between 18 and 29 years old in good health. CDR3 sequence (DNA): TGTGCCAGCAGTGACTGGGACCTATCCACAGATACGCAGTATTTT. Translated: CASSDWDLSTDTQYF.